These 21 T cell receptor beta chains came from one sample sequenced in a study of blood T cell repertoires in COVID-19. Profiling relied on immunoSEQ multiplex PCR, and the TCRdb table lists in-frame clones only, not all of them. The sample comprises roughly 170,000 clones, under 85% of which are singletons, and around 6.8% rests with the top ten. The sequencing input was peripheral blood. These receptors all come from a human donor in a cohort sampled during active COVID-19.

The rearrangement uses TRBV2 and TRBJ2-7; 9 bases are a match to TRBD1. Germline V gene lookup returns CDR1 SNHLY and CDR2 FYNNEI. This CDR3 comprises 14 residues. Trimming removed 6 bases from V and 6 bases from J; junction bases left unmatched: 9. CDR3 nucleotides: TGTGCCAGCAGCGGCGGGACAGGGTCCGGCGAGCAGTACTTC. Its translation: CASSGGTGSGEQYF.

This sequence joins TRBV3-1 (or the pseudogene TRBV3-2) and TRBJ1-3; 7 positions match TRBD1. Germline assignment: CDR1 LGHDT and CDR2 YNNKEL (reference sequence). With V trimmed by 4 bases and J by 0 bases, 3 bases remained unmatched. The CDR3 consists of 15 residues. The CDR3 DNA is TGTGCCAGCAGCCTTGGGACAGACTCTGGAAACACCATATATTTT. Translated: CASSLGTDSGNTIYF.

This chain links TRBV7-6 with TRBJ2-7; the D gene is possibly TRBD1 (5 bases). The length of the CDR3 is 13 residues. Germline V gene data show CDR1 as SGHVS and CDR2 as FNYEAQ. The CDR3 loop is CASSLALKTEQVV. CDR3 nucleotide sequence: TGTGCCAGCAGCTTAGCCCTTAAGACAGAGCAGGTGGTC.

V gene TRBV18 combines with J gene TRBJ1-1; tentative D call: TRBD1 (5 bases). Trimming shortened V by 6 bases and J by 1 base, and 9 bases separated the two germline ends. Germline assignment: CDR1 KGHSH and CDR2 LQKENI. This CDR3 is built from 13 residues. The CDR3: CASSKTENTEAFF. Written as DNA, the CDR3 is TGTGCCAGCTCGAAGACAGAGAACACTGAAGCTTTCTTT. Full variable domain (outside the CDR3, taken from reference TRBV18 and TRBJ1-1): NAGVMQNPRHLVRRRGQEARLRCSPMKGHSHVYWYRQLPEEGLKFMVYLQKENIIDESGMPKERFSAEFPKEGPSILRIQQVVRGDSAAYFCASSKTENTEAFFGQGTRLTVV.

This chain connects TRBV4-2 to TRBJ1-1; the D gene is possibly TRBD1 (6 bases). V shed 1 base and J shed 4 bases, with 13 bases lying between them. From germline, CDR1 is LGHNA and CDR2 YNFKEQ. This CDR3 has 15 residues. CDR3 loop: CASSQAQGFGTEAFF. The CDR3 nucleotides read TGTGCCAGCAGCCAAGCGCAGGGGTTTGGCACTGAAGCTTTCTTT.

This clone has a single count. The CDR3 protein is CASSSRYGYTF. The CDR3 bases are TGTGCCAGCAGTTCCCGGTATGGCTACACCTTC. The gene calls are TRBV6-5 and TRBJ1-2; D call uncertain. The CDR3 totals 11 residues. Trimming shortened V by 4 bases and J by 5 bases, and 5 bases separated the two germline ends. In germline, CDR1 is MNHEY, CDR2 SVGAGI.

V is TRBV9 and J is TRBJ1-3; D might be TRBD1 (5 bases). The germline V and J ends were trimmed by 3 bases and 0 bases, with 13 bases remaining between them. There are 16 residues in the CDR3. Germline-derived CDR1 and CDR2 are SGDLS and YYNGEE. The CDR3 sequence is CASSGPQVDSGNTIYF. The CDR3, as DNA: TGTGCCAGCAGCGGCCCACAGGTCGACTCTGGAAACACCATATATTTT.

The DNA for the CDR3 is TGTGCCAGCAGTATGGGGGGCACCATATATTTT. It is translated as CASSMGGTIYF. The chain couples TRBV6-5 to TRBJ1-3, with a weak D call TRBD1 (5 bases). There are 11 residues in the CDR3. V lost 5 bases, J lost 9 bases, and 8 bases lay in between. Germline CDR1 MNHEY, CDR2 SVGAGI.

In DNA, the CDR3 is TGTGCCAGCAGCACAGAGAGTGGAAACACCATATATTTT. Translation: CASSTESGNTIYF. The chain employs TRBV6-5 and TRBJ1-3; D unresolved. The V end lost 6 bases, the J end lost 3 bases, and 9 bases lay between the germline ends. Germline V gene lookup returns CDR1 MNHEY and CDR2 SVGAGI. The CDR3 is 13 residues long.

The V and J genes are TRBV5-5 and TRBJ1-1; TRBD1 aligns across 12 bases. Looked up from germline, CDR1 is SGHKS and CDR2 is YYEKEE (reference sequence). The CDR3 spans 18 residues. V trimming: 5 bases; J trimming: 0 bases; junction bases outside the gene matches: 11. CDR3 amino acids: CASRNRDRGLEMNTEAFF. Here the CDR3 DNA reads TGTGCCAGCAGGAACCGGGACAGGGGGCTGGAGATGAACACTGAAGCTTTCTTT.

The V and J genes are TRBV19 and TRBJ2-3; 14 nucleotides match TRBD2. CDR3 length: 16 amino acids. V gave up 7 bases and J gave up 0 bases; unmatched junction bases: 3. The germline gives CDR1 LNHDA, CDR2 SQIVND (reference sequence). The CDR3 DNA reads TGTGCCAGTACCAGGACTAGCGGGGGGAGCACAGATACGCAGTATTTT. It codes for CASTRTSGGSTDTQYF.

This chain connects TRBV7-9 to TRBJ2-5; TRBD2 matches 10 bases. The CDR3 has 15 residues. Per the germline V gene, CDR1 is SEHNR and CDR2 is FQNEAQ (reference sequence). V lost 5 bases to trimming and J lost 4 bases; unmatched junction nucleotides: 7. This CDR3 is CASSRTSGVRETQYF. CDR3 coding DNA: TGTGCCAGCAGCCGAACTAGCGGGGTTCGAGAGACCCAGTACTTC.

This sequence joins TRBV6-5 and TRBJ2-7, with 8 bases aligning to TRBD1. V shed 6 bases, J shed 2 bases, and the junction held 9 bases outside the gene matches. CDR1 and CDR2 (germline): MNHEY, SVGAGI. The CDR3 runs 15 residues. In DNA form, the CDR3 reads TGTGCCAGCAGCCGGAGACAGGGGTCAGCCTACGAGCAGTACTTC. Translation: CASSRRQGSAYEQYF.

This chain joins TRBV9 and TRBJ2-1; 9 bases match TRBD1. V dropped 4 bases and J dropped 9; count of bases not matched to a gene: 20. The CDR3 loop spans 18 amino acids. Germline V gene lookup returns CDR1 SGDLS and CDR2 YYNGEE. This CDR3 reads CASSYSTRRDREGGEQFF. CDR3 DNA sequence: TGTGCCAGCAGCTATTCAACGCGCCGGGACAGGGAGGGAGGTGAGCAGTTCTTC.

This clone was counted between two and nine times. A read error may produce the germline difference seen at one junction end. The CDR3 nucleotides are TGTGCCAGCAGCTTACGGACTAGCACCGATACGCAGTATTTT. This codes for CASSLRTSTDTQYF. V is TRBV7-6 and J is TRBJ2-3, with 8 bases lining up with TRBD2. Germline V gene lookup returns CDR1 SGHVS and CDR2 FNYEAQ. CDR3 size: 14 residues.

This rearrangement joins TRBV7-9 to TRBJ2-3, with 8 bases identical to TRBD2. The CDR3 consists of 14 residues. V dropped 5 bases and J dropped 2; count of bases not matched to a gene: 3. Germline V CDR1 and CDR2: SEHNR, FQNEAQ (reference sequence). The CDR3 loop is CASSTSGHTDTQYF. CDR3 in DNA: TGTGCCAGCAGCACTAGCGGCCACACAGATACGCAGTATTTT.

J is TRBJ1-1 and V is TRBV19; D is ambiguous. Germline lookup yields CDR1 LNHDA and CDR2 SQIVND (reference sequence). V gave up 1 base and J gave up 14 bases, with 23 bases separating them. CDR3 length: 15 amino acids. Written as DNA, the CDR3 is TGTGCCAGTAGTATAGTTGGCGGTGCGACTCATCGTTCCTTCTTT. This gives the protein CASSIVGGATHRSFF.

The chain recombines TRBV6-5 with TRBJ2-1, with D possibly matching TRBD2 (7 bases). Trimming pared 7 bases from V and 5 bases from J, leaving 15 bases between. The CDR3 extends over 14 amino acids. The germline CDR1 and CDR2 sequences are MNHEY and SVGAGI. The CDR3 coding sequence is TGTGCCAGCACGCCTGCGGGGGCGAACAATGAGCAGTTCTTC. Its translation: CASTPAGANNEQFF.

V and J are TRBV5-1 and TRBJ2-5, with 8 bases fitting TRBD1. This CDR3 is built from 14 residues. The junction had 6 bases not matched to a gene; V was cut back by 4 bases and J by 4 bases. CDR1 is SGHRS and CDR2 is YFSETQ in the germline V gene. The CDR3 loop is CASSEGQEGETQYF. The CDR3 bases are TGCGCCAGCAGCGAGGGACAGGAGGGAGAGACCCAGTACTTC.

The chain carries TRBV27 and TRBJ2-3, with 9 bases lining up with TRBD2. V was clipped by 3 bases and J by 1 base; unmatched bases: 8. Germline V gives CDR1 MNHEY, CDR2 SMNVEV (reference sequence). This CDR3 is built from 17 residues. This chain's CDR3 is CASSLVGLAGGTDTQYF. The CDR3 DNA follows: TGTGCCAGCAGTTTGGTCGGGTTAGCGGGGGGCACAGATACGCAGTATTTT.

The chain has TRBV3-1 (or the pseudogene TRBV3-2) and TRBJ1-2, with D possibly being TRBD1 (6 bases). The length of the CDR3 is 14 residues. Germline-derived CDR1 and CDR2 are LGHDT and YNNKEL (reference sequence). V gave up 0 bases and J gave up 6 bases, with 11 bases separating them. CDR3 DNA: TGTGCCAGCAGCCAAGATTGGGGGGGCGATGGCTACACCTTC. Translating it yields CASSQDWGGDGYTF.